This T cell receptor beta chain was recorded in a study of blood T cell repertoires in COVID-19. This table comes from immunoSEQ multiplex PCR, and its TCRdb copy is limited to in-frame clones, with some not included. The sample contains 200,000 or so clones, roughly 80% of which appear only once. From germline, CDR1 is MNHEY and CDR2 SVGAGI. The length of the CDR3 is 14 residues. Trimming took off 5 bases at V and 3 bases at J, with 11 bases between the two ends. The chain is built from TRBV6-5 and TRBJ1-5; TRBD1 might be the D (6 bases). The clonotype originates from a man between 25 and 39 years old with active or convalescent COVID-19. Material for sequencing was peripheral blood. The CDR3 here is CASSTGTLNQPQHF. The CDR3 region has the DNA TGTGCCAGCAGTACAGGGACCCTCAATCAGCCCCAGCATTTT.